This record concerns one T cell receptor beta chain sequence. This clonotype was observed a handful of times. No antigen is known for it. Base quality data are lacking; no much larger clone is found one base away. The data belong to a study of patients and donors after allogeneic stem cell transplantation (dated by TCRdb to the early 2020s). A distance of 9 bases separates the germline ends of V and J, which lose 3 bases and 0 bases respectively. The CDR3, cysteine through phenylalanine, is 13 amino acids long. The DNA shown is the 39-base CDR3, in frame from base 1. Looking up the germline V gene (reference sequence) yields CDR1 DFQATT and CDR2 SNEGSKA. Receptor libraries were prepared by RT-PCR. The sequencer listed for this sample is NextSeq 550. TCRdb reanalyzed the raw reads on its own, using fastp at Q25 for trimming and MiXCR for clone calling, and kept in-frame beta chains. When rows share a CDR3 protein, they turn into one entry using the most common DNA and genes. The sample table shows 800,000 to 1,000,000 distinct CDR3 sequences, and roughly 17% are seen once. The ten largest account for roughly 6.4% of the sample.

Sequenced material: blood, either unsorted or a sorted T cell fraction (not recorded which). The sequence was collected from a human donor who was either an allogeneic HSCT recipient or a stem cell or donor lymphocyte infusion donor (not recorded which). It is not recorded whose cells these are; they may come from a transplant donor. The sequence is built from TRBV20-1 and TRBJ2-7, with TRBD1 tentatively as D gene (5 bases match). The DNA sequence is given as TGCAGTGCTAGGGACATGAGCTCCTACGAGCAGTACTTC. The translation is CSARDMSSYEQYF.